Given below is one TCR beta chain in context. The target antigen is unknown. The sample originates from a study of cytomegalovirus exposure and HLA in healthy donors. Study in general: As released early, the data held about 85 million unique TCRs from HLA-typed donors. Study findings and constraints: The study labeled roughly 160 TCR beta chains cytomegalovirus-associated. No immune exposure information besides CMV serostatus was available.

CDR3 size: 14 residues. Germline lookup yields CDR1 SGHDT and CDR2 YYEEEE. V was cut by 0 bases and J by 0 bases, with 6 bases left in between. It was with 60 Vbeta and 13 Jbeta primers that the PCR ran. Data came from immunoSEQ multiplex PCR; TCRdb stores just in-frame clones and leaves some out. The specimen's table records 150,000 to 200,000 clones. Sequenced: PBMCs. The chain has TRBV5-6 and TRBJ1-2; D is ambiguous. This clonotype originated in a woman in her late teens or twenties in good health and CMV-seropositive. The CDR3 here is CASSLGVANYGYTF. In DNA, the CDR3 is TGTGCCAGCAGCTTGGGAGTTGCTAACTATGGCTACACCTTC.